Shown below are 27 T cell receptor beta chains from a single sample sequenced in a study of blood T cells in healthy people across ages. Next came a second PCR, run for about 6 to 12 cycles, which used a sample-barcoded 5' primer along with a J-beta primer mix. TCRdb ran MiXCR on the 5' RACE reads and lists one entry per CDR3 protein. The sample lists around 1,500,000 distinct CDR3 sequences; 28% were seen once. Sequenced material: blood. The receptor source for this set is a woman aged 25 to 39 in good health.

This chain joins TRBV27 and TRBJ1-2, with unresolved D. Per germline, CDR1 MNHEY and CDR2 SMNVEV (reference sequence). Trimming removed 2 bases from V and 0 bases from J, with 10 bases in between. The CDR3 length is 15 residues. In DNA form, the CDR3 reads TGTGCCAGCAGTTTACTCACACAATCTAACTATGGCTACACCTTC. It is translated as CASSLLTQSNYGYTF.

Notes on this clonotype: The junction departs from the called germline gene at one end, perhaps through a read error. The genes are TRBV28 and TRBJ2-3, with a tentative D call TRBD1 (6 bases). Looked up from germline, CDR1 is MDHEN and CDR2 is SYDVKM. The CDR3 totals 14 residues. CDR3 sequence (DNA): TGTACCAGCACCCTGGGACATTCATTAGATACGCAGTATTTT. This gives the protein CTSTLGHSLDTQYF. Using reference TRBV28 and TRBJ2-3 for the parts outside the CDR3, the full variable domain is DVKVTQSSRYLVKRTGEKVFLECVQDMDHENMFWYRQDPGLGLRLIYFSYDVKMKEKGDIPEGYSVSREKKERFSLILESASTNQTSMYLCTSTLGHSLDTQYFGPGTRLTVL.

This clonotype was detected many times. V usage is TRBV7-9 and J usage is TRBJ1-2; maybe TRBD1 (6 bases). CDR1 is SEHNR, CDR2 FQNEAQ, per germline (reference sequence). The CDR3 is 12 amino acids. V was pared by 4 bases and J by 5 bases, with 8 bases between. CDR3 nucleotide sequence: TGTGCCAGCAGCTCCACAGGGTATGGCTACACCTTC. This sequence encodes CASSSTGYGYTF. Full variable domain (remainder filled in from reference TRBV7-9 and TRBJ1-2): DTGVSQNPRHKITKRGQNVTFRCDPISEHNRLYWYRQTLGQGPEFLTYFQNEAQLEKSRLLSDRFSAERPKGSFSTLEIQRTEQGDSAMYLCASSSTGYGYTFGSGTRLTVV.

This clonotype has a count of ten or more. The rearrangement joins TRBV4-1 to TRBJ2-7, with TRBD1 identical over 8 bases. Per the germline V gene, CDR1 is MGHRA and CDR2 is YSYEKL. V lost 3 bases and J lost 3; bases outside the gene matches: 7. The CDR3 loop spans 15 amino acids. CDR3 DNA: TGCGCCAGCAGCCAGGGGCGCACAGGGGGCTACGAGCAGTACTTC. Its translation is CASSQGRTGGYEQYF.

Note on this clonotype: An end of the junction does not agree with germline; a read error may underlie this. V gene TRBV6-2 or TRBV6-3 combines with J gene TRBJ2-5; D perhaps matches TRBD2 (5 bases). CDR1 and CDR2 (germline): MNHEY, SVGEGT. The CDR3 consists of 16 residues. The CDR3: CTSSSGLVGLGNEQYF. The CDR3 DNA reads TGTACCAGCAGTTCCGGCCTCGTCGGACTGGGGAATGAGCAGTACTTC.

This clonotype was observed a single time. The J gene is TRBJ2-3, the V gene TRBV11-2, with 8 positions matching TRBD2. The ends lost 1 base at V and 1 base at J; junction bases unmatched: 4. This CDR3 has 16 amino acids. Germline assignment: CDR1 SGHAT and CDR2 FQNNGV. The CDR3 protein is CASSLVGGEGTDTQYF. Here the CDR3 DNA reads TGTGCCAGCAGCTTAGTCGGGGGGGAGGGCACAGATACGCAGTATTTT.

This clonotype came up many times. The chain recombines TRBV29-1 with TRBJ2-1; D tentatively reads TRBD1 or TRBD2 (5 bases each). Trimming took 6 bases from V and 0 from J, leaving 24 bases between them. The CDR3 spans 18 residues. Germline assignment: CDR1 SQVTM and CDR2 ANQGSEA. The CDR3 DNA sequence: TGCAGCGTCACAAGTCTTGGGACCCGCGGCCCCTCCTACAATGAGCAGTTCTTC. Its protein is CSVTSLGTRGPSYNEQFF.

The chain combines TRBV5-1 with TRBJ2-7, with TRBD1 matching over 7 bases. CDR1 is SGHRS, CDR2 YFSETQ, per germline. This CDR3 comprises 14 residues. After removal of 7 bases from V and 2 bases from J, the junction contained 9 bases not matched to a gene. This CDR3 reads CASASGTVPYEQYF. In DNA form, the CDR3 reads TGCGCCAGCGCTTCCGGGACAGTACCCTACGAGCAGTACTTC.

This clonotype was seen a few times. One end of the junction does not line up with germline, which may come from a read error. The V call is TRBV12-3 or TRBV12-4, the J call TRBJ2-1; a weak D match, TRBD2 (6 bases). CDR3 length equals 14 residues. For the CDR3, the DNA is TGTGCCAGCAGTCTAGCGTTCGGGTACAATGAGCAGTTCTTC. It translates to CASSLAFGYNEQFF.

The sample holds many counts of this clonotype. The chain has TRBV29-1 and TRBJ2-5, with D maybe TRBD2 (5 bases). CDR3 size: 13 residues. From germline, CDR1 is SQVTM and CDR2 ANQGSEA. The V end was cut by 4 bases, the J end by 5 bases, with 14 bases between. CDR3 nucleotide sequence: TGCAGCGTTGTGTGGGCCCGCGGGGAGACCCAGTACTTC. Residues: CSVVWARGETQYF. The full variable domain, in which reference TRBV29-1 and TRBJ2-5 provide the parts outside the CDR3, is SAVISQKPSRDICQRGTSLTIQCQVDSQVTMMFWYRQQPGQSLTLIATANQGSEATYESGFVIDKFPISRPNLTFSTLTVSNMSPEDSSIYLCSVVWARGETQYFGPGTRLLVL.

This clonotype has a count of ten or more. In DNA form, the CDR3 reads TGTGCCAGCAGCTCACAAACCTACAATGAGCAGTTCTTC. This codes for CASSSQTYNEQFF. The chain couples TRBV11-2 to TRBJ2-1; D not resolved. The CDR3 sequence is 13 residues long. CDR1 SGHAT and CDR2 FQNNGV come from the germline V gene. V was clipped by 4 bases and J by 2 bases, with 6 bases between them.

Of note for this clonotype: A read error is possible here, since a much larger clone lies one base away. For the CDR3, the DNA is TGTGCCATCAGTCCCACTCCCGAGGGTGAGCAGGTCTTC. This codes for CAISPTPEGEQVF. This sequence joins TRBV10-3 and TRBJ2-1; weak D call: TRBD2 (5 bases). CDR1 is ENHRY and CDR2 is SYGVKD in the germline V gene. CDR3 size: 13 residues.

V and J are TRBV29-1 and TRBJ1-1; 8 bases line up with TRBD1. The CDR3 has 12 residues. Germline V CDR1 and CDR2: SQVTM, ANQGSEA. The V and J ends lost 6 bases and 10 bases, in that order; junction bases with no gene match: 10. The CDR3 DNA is TGCAGCGTCAAACAGGGGGGATTAGGAGCTTTCTTT. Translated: CSVKQGGLGAFF.

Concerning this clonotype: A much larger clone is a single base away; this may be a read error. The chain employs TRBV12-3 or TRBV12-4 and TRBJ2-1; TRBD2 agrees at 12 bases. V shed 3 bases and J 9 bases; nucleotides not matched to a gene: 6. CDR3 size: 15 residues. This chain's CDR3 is CASSLVLAGGTEQFF. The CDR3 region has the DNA TGTGCCAGCAGTTTGGTTCTAGCGGGGGGGACTGAGCAGTTCTTC.

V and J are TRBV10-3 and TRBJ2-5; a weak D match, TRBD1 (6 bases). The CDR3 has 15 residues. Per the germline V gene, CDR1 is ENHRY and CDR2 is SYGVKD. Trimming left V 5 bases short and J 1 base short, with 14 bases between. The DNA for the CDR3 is TGTGCCATCAGTAAGGGACACACCCCCCAAGAGACCCAGTACTTC. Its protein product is CAISKGHTPQETQYF.

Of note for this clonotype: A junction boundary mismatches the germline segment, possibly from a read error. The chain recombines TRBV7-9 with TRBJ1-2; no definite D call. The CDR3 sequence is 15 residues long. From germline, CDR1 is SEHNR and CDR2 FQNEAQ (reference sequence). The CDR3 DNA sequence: TGTGCCAGCAGCTTAGCGCTAGCCGGAAACTATGGCCACACCTTC. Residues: CASSLALAGNYGHTF.

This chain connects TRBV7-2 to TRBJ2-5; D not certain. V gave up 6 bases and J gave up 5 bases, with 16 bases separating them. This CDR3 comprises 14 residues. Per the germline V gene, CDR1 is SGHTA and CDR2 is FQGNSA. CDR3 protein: CASSYYGSGETQYF. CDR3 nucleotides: TGTGCCAGCAGTTATTACGGTTCCGGGGAGACCCAGTACTTC. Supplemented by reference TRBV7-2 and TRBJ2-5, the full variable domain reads GAGVSQSPSNKVTEKGKDVELRCDPISGHTALYWYRQSLGQGLEFLIYFQGNSAPDKSGLPSDRFSAERTGGSVSTLTIQRTQQEDSAVYLCASSYYGSGETQYFGPGTRLLVL.

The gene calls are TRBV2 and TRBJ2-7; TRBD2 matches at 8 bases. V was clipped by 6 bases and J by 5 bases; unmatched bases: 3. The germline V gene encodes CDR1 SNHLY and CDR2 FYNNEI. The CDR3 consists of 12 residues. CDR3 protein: CASRGLGDEQYF. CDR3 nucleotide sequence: TGTGCCAGCAGGGGACTAGGGGACGAGCAGTACTTC.

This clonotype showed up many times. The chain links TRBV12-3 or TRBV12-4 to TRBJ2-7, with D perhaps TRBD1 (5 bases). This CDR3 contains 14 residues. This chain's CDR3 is CASGRGSINYEQYF. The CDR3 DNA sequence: TGTGCGTCCGGTAGGGGATCGATAAACTACGAGCAGTACTTC.

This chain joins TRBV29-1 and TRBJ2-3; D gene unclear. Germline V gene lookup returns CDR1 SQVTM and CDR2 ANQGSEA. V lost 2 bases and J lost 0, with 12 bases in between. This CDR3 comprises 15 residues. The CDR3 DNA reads TGCAGCGTTGAATTCGCCAGGAAGAGCACAGATACGCAGTATTTT. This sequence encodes CSVEFARKSTDTQYF.

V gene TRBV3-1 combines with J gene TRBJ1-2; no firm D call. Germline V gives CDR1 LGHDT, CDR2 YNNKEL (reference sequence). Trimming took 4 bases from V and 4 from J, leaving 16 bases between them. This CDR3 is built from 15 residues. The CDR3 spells CASSRDFGGSYGYTF. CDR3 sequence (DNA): TGTGCCAGCAGCCGAGACTTCGGCGGGAGCTATGGCTACACCTTC. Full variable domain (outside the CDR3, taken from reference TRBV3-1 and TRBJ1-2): DTAVSQTPKYLVTQMGNDKSIKCEQNLGHDTMYWYKQDSKKFLKIMFSYNNKELIINETVPNRFSPKSPDKAHLNLHINSLELGDSAVYFCASSRDFGGSYGYTFGSGTRLTVV.

In DNA, the CDR3 is TGTGCCAGCAGTCCGAGGACTAGCGAATATGAGCAGTTCTTC. This encodes CASSPRTSEYEQFF. The chain combines TRBV2 with TRBJ2-1; the match to TRBD2 covers 9 bases. CDR1 SNHLY and CDR2 FYNNEI come from the germline V gene. After removal of 5 bases from V and 8 bases from J, the junction contained 7 bases not matched to a gene. The CDR3 spans 14 residues.

As DNA, the CDR3 is TGTGCCAGCACCCCCCGGGAAGCGTCTAGCACAGATACGCAGTATTTT. As protein: CASTPREASSTDTQYF. The chain couples TRBV7-9 to TRBJ2-3; weak D call: TRBD2 (5 bases). Between the trimmed V and J ends, which lost 7 bases and 0 bases, there was a span of 17 bases. The CDR3 covers 16 residues. CDR1 is SEHNR and CDR2 is FQNEAQ in the germline V gene (reference sequence).

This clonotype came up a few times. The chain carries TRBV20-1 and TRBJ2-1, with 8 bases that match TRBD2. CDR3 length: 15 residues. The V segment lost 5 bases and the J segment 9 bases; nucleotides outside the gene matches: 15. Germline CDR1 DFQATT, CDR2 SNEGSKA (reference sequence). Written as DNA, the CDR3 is TGCAGTGCTCCCGGGGCGGGGGGCATTGTAAGTGAGCAGTTCTTC. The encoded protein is CSAPGAGGIVSEQFF.

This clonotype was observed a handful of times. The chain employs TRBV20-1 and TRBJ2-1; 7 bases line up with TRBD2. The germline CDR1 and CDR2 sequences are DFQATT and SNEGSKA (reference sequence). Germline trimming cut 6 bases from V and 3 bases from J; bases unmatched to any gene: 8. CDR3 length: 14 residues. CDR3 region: CSAPYGTIYNEQFF. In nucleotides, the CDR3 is TGCAGTGCCCCGTACGGGACTATCTACAATGAGCAGTTCTTC.

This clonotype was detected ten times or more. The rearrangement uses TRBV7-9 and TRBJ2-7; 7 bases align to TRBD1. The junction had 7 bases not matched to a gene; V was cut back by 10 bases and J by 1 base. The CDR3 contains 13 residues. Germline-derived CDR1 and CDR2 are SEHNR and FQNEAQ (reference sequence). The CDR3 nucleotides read TGTGCCATCCGTGGACAGGAGTCCTACGAGCAGTACTTC. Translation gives CAIRGQESYEQYF.

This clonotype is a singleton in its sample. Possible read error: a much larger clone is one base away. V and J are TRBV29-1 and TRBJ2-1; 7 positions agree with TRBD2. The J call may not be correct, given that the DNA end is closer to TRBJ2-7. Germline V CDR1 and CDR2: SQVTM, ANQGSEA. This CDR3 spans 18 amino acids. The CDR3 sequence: CSVEDPGLVLTSYNEQYF. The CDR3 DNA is TGCAGCGTTGAAGATCCAGGACTAGTTTTAACCTCCTACAATGAGCAGTACTTC.